This T cell receptor beta chain comes out of a study of blood T cells in healthy people across ages. CDR1 WNHNN and CDR2 SYGVQD come from the germline V gene (reference sequence). This CDR3 comprises 18 residues. The V segment lost 5 bases and the J segment 2 bases; nucleotides outside the gene matches: 11. General study findings and limits: Among long-lived donors, naive CD4+ cells were more numerous and diversity higher than in aged donors. Those diversity estimates obtained from one million T cells were thought to be underestimates.

This clonotype was detected a few times. Its antigen is not identified. Together with a sample-barcoded 5' primer, a J-beta primer mix was included in a second PCR lasting about 7 to 12 cycles. TCRdb itself ran the 5' RACE reads through MiXCR, one entry per CDR3 protein. In the table there are about 720,000 distinct CDR3 sequences, 22% of which are singletons. The receptor was isolated from a man in his 70s in good health. The chain employs TRBV10-1 and TRBJ2-5, with 13 bases aligning to TRBD2. Sequencing was carried out using blood. CDR3 nucleotide sequence: TGCGCCAGCAGTCCGGCCCTCGGGACTAGCGGGGAGCAAGAGACCCAGTACTTC. Residues: CASSPALGTSGEQETQYF.